This TCR beta chain was captured in a study of patients and donors after allogeneic stem cell transplantation. Via MiXCR, TCRdb re-called the RT-PCR reads, giving one row per CDR3 protein. The data show about 40,000 distinct CDR3 sequences, under 35% seen once. This clonotype was seen once. Trimming cost V 4 bases and J 3 bases, with 17 bases left between them. Looked up from germline, CDR1 is MNHEY and CDR2 is SMNVEV (reference sequence). The CDR3 consists of 16 residues. This chain links TRBV27 with TRBJ2-3; D not resolved. This TCR came from a human donor who was either an allogeneic HSCT recipient or a stem cell or donor lymphocyte infusion donor (not recorded which). It is not recorded whose cells these are; they may come from a transplant donor. Sequencing was carried out using blood, either unsorted or a sorted T cell fraction (not recorded which). The CDR3 DNA is TGTGCCAGCAGTTCGTCTACGCCCCTTTCTACAGATACGCAGTATTTT. As protein: CASSSSTPLSTDTQYF.